This T cell receptor (beta chain) stems from a study of immune evolution from preneoplasia to lung adenocarcinoma. About the research overall: HLA loss of heterozygosity: over 5.5% AIS, about 15% MIA, approximately 31% ADC, none AAH. General study points: Normal lung had the highest top T cell clone frequencies.

Measured with immunoSEQ multiplex PCR; TCRdb has only the in-frame clones, and not every one. The sample carries over 30,000 clones, 74% recorded once. Comment on this clone: Its specificity is unknown. One end of the junction is discordant with germline, which a read error may explain.

Premalignant or tumor cells were enriched by macro-dissection after pathologic assessment. CDR1 SEHNR and CDR2 FQNEAQ come from the germline V gene (reference sequence). The CDR3 extends over 13 amino acids. The sequence was obtained from a person aged 60 to 70 with lung adenocarcinoma. The specimen was FFPE invasive lung adenocarcinoma tissue. This chain joins TRBV7-9 and TRBJ2-3, with no clear D. The CDR3 bases are TGTGCCAGCAGTTTAGGAGTCGGGGATACGCAGTATTTT. As protein: CASSLGVGDTQYF. The variable domain in full, completed from reference TRBV7-9 and TRBJ2-3, reads DTGVSQNPRHKITKRGQNVTFRCDPISEHNRLYWYRQTLGQGPEFLTYFQNEAQLEKSRLLSDRFSAERPKGSFSTLEIQRTEQGDSAMYLCASSLGVGDTQYFGPGTRLTVL.